These 13 T cell receptor beta chains were all obtained from the same sample, sequenced in a study of long-term antiretroviral therapy in people with HIV. The immunoSEQ assay was v3.0, run at survey level. The assay was immunoSEQ multiplex PCR, and TCRdb's table has in-frame clones only and misses some. The top ten clones hold 4% to 5% of a sample with tens of thousands of clones, around 83% of them seen once. Sequencing used unsorted PBMCs, obtained 1.3 years after starting antiretroviral therapy. Source of these receptors: a man between 60 and 70 years old with HIV.

The chain employs TRBV18 and TRBJ1-1, with D possibly matching TRBD1 (6 bases). From germline, CDR1 is KGHSH and CDR2 LQKENI. V was clipped by 4 bases and J by 0 bases, with 12 bases between them. The CDR3 contains 15 residues. The CDR3 coding sequence is TGTGCCAGCTCACAAGGACAGCTGATGAACACTGAAGCTTTCTTT. This codes for CASSQGQLMNTEAFF.

V usage is TRBV5-1 and J usage is TRBJ2-5, with 10 bases that match TRBD2. With 0 bases clipped from V and 2 bases from J, the junction kept 7 bases outside the gene matches. There are 17 residues in the CDR3. Germline CDR1 and CDR2: SGHRS and YFSETQ. CDR3 residues: CASSLGRASGGQETQYF. In nucleotides, the CDR3 is TGCGCCAGCAGCTTGGGTCGGGCTAGCGGGGGTCAAGAGACCCAGTACTTC.

This chain links TRBV18 with TRBJ1-2; D not resolved. The V end was cut by 3 bases, the J end by 1 base, with 9 bases between. The CDR3 sequence is 14 residues long. From germline, CDR1 is KGHSH and CDR2 LQKENI. DNA of the CDR3: TGTGCCAGCTCACCGGCGTCGGATAACTATGGCTACACCTTC. Its translation is CASSPASDNYGYTF.

This clone has only one observation. This chain uses TRBV29-1 with TRBJ2-3; D unresolved. Trimming removed 3 bases at V and 6 bases at J, with 13 bases between. Germline V gene sequence: CDR1 SQVTM, CDR2 ANQGSEA. The CDR3 runs to 13 residues. The CDR3 spells CSVDQSFTDTQYF. CDR3 sequence (DNA): TGCAGCGTTGATCAATCCTTCACGGATACGCAGTATTTT.

This clone has just a few counts. The chain uses TRBV28 and TRBJ1-2; possible D gene TRBD1, 6 bases. The CDR3 is made up of 13 amino acids. Trimming took off 2 bases at V and 5 bases at J, with 9 bases between the two ends. Germline V gives CDR1 MDHEN, CDR2 SYDVKM. The CDR3 region is CASSLGQLYGYTF. CDR3 coding DNA: TGTGCCAGCAGTTTAGGACAGTTATATGGCTACACCTTC.

This clone was seen just once. The genes are TRBV9 and TRBJ1-2, with D perhaps TRBD1 (5 bases). This CDR3 region has 14 residues. The ends were cut back, 1 base at V and 2 bases at J, with 9 bases in the middle. Germline CDR1 reads SGDLS; CDR2 reads YYNGEE. The CDR3: CASSVQGGNYGYTF. CDR3 sequence (DNA): TGTGCCAGCAGCGTACAGGGTGGGAACTATGGCTACACCTTC.

The chain recombines TRBV30 with TRBJ1-2, with a tentative D call TRBD1 (6 bases). The CDR3 covers 13 residues. The germline V gene encodes CDR1 GTSNPN and CDR2 SVGIG (reference sequence). The V end lost 6 bases, the J end lost 8 bases, and 19 bases lay between the germline ends. In DNA, the CDR3 is TGTGCCTGTAACAGGGAGGCCACTATCGGCTACACCTTC. Amino acid sequence: CACNREATIGYTF.

The chain is built from TRBV28 and TRBJ1-3, with D possibly TRBD1 on 5 matching bases. V was trimmed by 3 bases and J by 3 bases, leaving 6 bases between them. Germline loops: CDR1 MDHEN, CDR2 SYDVKM. The CDR3 loop spans 13 amino acids. The CDR3 DNA reads as TGTGCCAGCAGTTTGCAGGGTGGAAACACCATATATTTT. Translated: CASSLQGGNTIYF.

This chain uses TRBV10-2 with TRBJ2-5, with 13 bases that match TRBD2. The CDR3 has 17 amino acids. Per the germline V gene, CDR1 is WSHSY and CDR2 is SAAADI. Trimming at V came to 3 bases and at J to 4 bases, leaving 8 bases not matched to a gene. The CDR3 is CASSEKGLAGLRETQYF. In DNA, the CDR3 is TGCGCCAGCAGTGAAAAGGGACTAGCGGGGTTGCGAGAGACCCAGTACTTC.

The V gene is TRBV5-1, the J gene TRBJ1-6, with 7 bases fitting TRBD1. Germline CDR1 SGHRS, CDR2 YFSETQ. V dropped 4 bases and J dropped 7; count of bases not matched to a gene: 11. The CDR3 sequence is 16 residues long. CDR3 amino acids: CASSPVIDRVNSPLHF. The DNA of the CDR3 is TGCGCCAGCAGCCCGGTAATCGACAGGGTAAATTCACCCCTCCACTTT.

The J gene is TRBJ1-2, the V gene TRBV29-1; no firm D call. Trimming stripped 7 bases from V and 4 bases from J, with 13 bases between. The CDR3 has 12 amino acids. Germline V gives CDR1 SQVTM, CDR2 ANQGSEA. The CDR3: CSAYDGAYGYTF. In nucleotides, the CDR3 is TGCAGCGCCTATGACGGCGCCTATGGCTACACCTTC.

This CDR3 is CASSPGSYGYTF. For the CDR3, the DNA is TGTGCCAGCAGCCCCGGCAGCTATGGCTACACCTTC. This sequence joins TRBV7-2 and TRBJ1-2; D gene uncertain. Trimming removed 5 bases from V and 4 bases from J, with 8 bases in between. CDR3 length: 12 amino acids. The germline V gene has CDR1 SGHTA and CDR2 FQGNSA. Full variable domain (missing parts from reference TRBV7-2 and TRBJ1-2): GAGVSQSPSNKVTEKGKDVELRCDPISGHTALYWYRQSLGQGLEFLIYFQGNSAPDKSGLPSDRFSAERTGGSVSTLTIQRTQQEDSAVYLCASSPGSYGYTFGSGTRLTVV.

V is TRBV27 and J is TRBJ2-7; D may be TRBD1 (6 bases). The V gene lost 6 bases and the J gene lost 1 base, with 16 bases spanning the gap. This CDR3 region has 15 residues. Germline V gene sequence: CDR1 MNHEY, CDR2 SMNVEV (reference sequence). This chain's CDR3 is CASSLRPQGSYEQYF. The CDR3 nucleotides are TGTGCCAGCAGCTTGAGACCCCAGGGGTCCTACGAGCAGTACTTC.